The next 32 T cell receptor beta chains were all read from a single sample in a study of Ad26.COV2.S vaccination and SARS-CoV-2 variants. Sample treatment: around 19 received Ad26.COV2.S at low or high dose, single or two shots; roughly 5 received placebo; per-sample allocation not given. Vaccine and placebo recipients were sampled on day 63 after the first injection. Sequencing used immunoSEQ multiplex PCR; TCRdb keeps in-frame clones, though not all of them. Among 300,000 to 500,000 clones, around 85% were seen once, and the ten largest hold more than 3%. Here the sequenced sample was peripheral blood, taken in a trial of Ad26.COV2.S vaccine versus placebo. The receptor set was obtained from a person between 18 and 65 years old who received the Ad26.COV2.S COVID-19 vaccine or a placebo.

The V gene is TRBV10-3, the J gene TRBJ1-1, with 7 bases identical to TRBD1. The CDR3 is made up of 13 amino acids. With 10 bases clipped from V and 3 bases from J, the junction kept 8 bases outside the gene matches. Germline CDR1 reads ENHRY; CDR2 reads SYGVKD. CDR3 coding DNA: TGTGCCACCCAACAGGGGATGGACACTGAAGCTTTCTTT. Its translation is CATQQGMDTEAFF.

The rearrangement uses TRBV25-1 and TRBJ2-3; TRBD1 or TRBD2 may be the D gene (5 bases each). The V gene's germline CDR1 is MGHDK and CDR2 SYGVNS. The CDR3 length is 14 residues. Trimming left V 0 bases short and J 10 bases short, with 14 bases between. The CDR3 loop is CASSEYPGTNPQYF. The CDR3 DNA follows: TGTGCCAGCAGTGAATATCCCGGGACGAATCCGCAGTATTTT.

The chain is built from TRBV5-8 and TRBJ2-1; D unclear. The CDR3 consists of 14 residues. Germline V gives CDR1 SGHTS, CDR2 YDEGEE. The V end was cut by 2 bases, the J end by 6 bases, with 12 bases between. As DNA, the CDR3 is TGTGCCAGCAGCTTTCGTGTGGGCCTCAATGAGCAGTTCTTC. It yields the protein CASSFRVGLNEQFF.

CDR3 amino acids: CASSLGLSGANVLTF. The CDR3 nucleotides read TGCGCCAGCTCCTTAGGTCTCTCTGGGGCCAACGTCCTGACTTTC. The J gene is TRBJ2-6, the V gene TRBV5-1; D ambiguous. The germline V gene encodes CDR1 SGHRS and CDR2 YFSETQ. The CDR3 contains 15 residues. The V gene lost 7 bases and the J gene lost 0 bases, with 11 bases spanning the gap.

The chain carries TRBV10-3 and TRBJ2-3; D possibly uses TRBD1 or TRBD2 (6 bases each). Germline values: CDR1 ENHRY, CDR2 SYGVKD. The CDR3 spans 15 residues. V lost 6 bases to trimming and J lost 3 bases, with 16 bases between them. CDR3 DNA: TGTGCCATCAGGCCCGGCAGGGGAGGTACAGATACGCAGTATTTT. Encoded protein: CAIRPGRGGTDTQYF.

The J gene is TRBJ1-1, the V gene TRBV10-1, with D maybe TRBD1 (6 bases). CDR1 WNHNN and CDR2 SYGVQD come from the germline V gene (reference sequence). Deletions cut 6 bases from V and 2 bases from J, with 13 bases between. The CDR3 is made up of 14 amino acids. The DNA for the CDR3 is TGCGCCAGCAGCCCGACAGGATCTAACACTGAAGCTTTCTTT. Translating gives CASSPTGSNTEAFF.

The rearrangement uses TRBV19 and TRBJ2-7; tentatively, D is TRBD1 (6 bases). Germline CDR1 LNHDA, CDR2 SQIVND (reference sequence). CDR3 length: 13 amino acids. Trimming shortened V by 9 bases and J by 7 bases, and 19 bases separated the two germline ends. This CDR3 reads CASPPYRVEEQYF. The CDR3 nucleotides are TGTGCCAGCCCCCCGTACAGGGTGGAGGAGCAGTACTTC.

The CDR3 coding sequence is TGTGCCAGCAGCCATTCCGGAGTCAGGCCACACGAGCAGTACTTC. It specifies CASSHSGVRPHEQYF. The V gene is TRBV21-1, the J gene TRBJ2-7. TRBV21-1 is flagged as a pseudogene. The length of the CDR3 is 15 residues.

J is TRBJ1-6 and V is TRBV10-2; no definite D call. This CDR3 has 12 residues. Trimming pared 6 bases from V and 10 bases from J, leaving 10 bases between. Germline CDR1 WSHSY, CDR2 SAAADI. The CDR3 reads CASSQLRSPLHF. Here the CDR3 DNA reads TGCGCCAGCAGCCAGCTCCGGTCACCCCTCCACTTT.

V gene TRBV5-6 combines with J gene TRBJ1-1; tentatively, D is TRBD1 (5 bases). In germline, CDR1 is SGHDT, CDR2 YYEEEE. CDR3 length equals 15 residues. The germline V and J ends were trimmed by 3 bases and 1 base, with 13 bases remaining between them. CDR3 in amino acids: CASSSDTEPNTEAFF. CDR3 bases: TGTGCCAGCAGCTCGGACACCGAGCCGAACACTGAAGCTTTCTTT.

J is TRBJ1-1 and V is TRBV2, with no clear D. The CDR3 sequence is 13 residues long. CDR1 SNHLY and CDR2 FYNNEI come from the germline V gene. With 8 bases removed from V and 0 bases from J, the gap between germline ends came to 10 bases. CDR3 bases: TGTGCCAGCTGTCAGTCCATGAACACTGAAGCTTTCTTT. Encoded protein: CASCQSMNTEAFF.

The rearrangement links TRBV6-1 to TRBJ2-7, with TRBD1 identical over 8 bases. Germline CDR1 MNHNS, CDR2 SASEGT. The length of the CDR3 is 17 residues. The V segment lost 4 bases and the J segment 0 bases; nucleotides outside the gene matches: 11. The CDR3 region has the DNA TGTGCCAGCAGTGCAGAATTGGGACAGGCTTACTCCTACGAGCAGTACTTC. Its translation: CASSAELGQAYSYEQYF.

The J gene is TRBJ2-3, the V gene TRBV19, with no clear D. Germline V gene lookup returns CDR1 LNHDA and CDR2 SQIVND (reference sequence). The CDR3 runs 12 residues. Trimming removed 4 bases at V and 3 bases at J, with 5 bases between. The DNA of the CDR3 is TGTGCCAGTAGTACAGCTACAGATACGCAGTATTTT. Translation: CASSTATDTQYF.

This chain links TRBV5-4 with TRBJ2-3, with D possibly being TRBD2 (5 bases). The CDR3 is 14 residues long. Trimming shortened V by 4 bases and J by 1 base, and 10 bases separated the two germline ends. The V gene's germline CDR1 is SGHNT and CDR2 YYREEE (reference sequence). The CDR3 region is CASSRGRGTDTQYF. In DNA form, the CDR3 reads TGTGCCAGCAGCCGCGGGCGGGGCACAGATACGCAGTATTTT.

V and J are TRBV7-6 and TRBJ1-1; D uncertain. Germline V gene data show CDR1 as SGHVS and CDR2 as FNYEAQ. Trimming shortened V by 1 base and J by 6 bases, and 21 bases separated the two germline ends. This CDR3 has 17 residues. CDR3 protein: CASSLVGSGLVAAEAFF. The CDR3 DNA reads as TGTGCCAGCAGCTTAGTTGGGTCGGGTTTAGTGGCAGCTGAAGCTTTCTTT.

The rearrangement uses TRBV15 and TRBJ2-1; D gene ambiguous. The ends were cut back, 0 bases at V and 5 bases at J, with 14 bases in the middle. The length of the CDR3 is 16 residues. Germline assignment: CDR1 LNHNV and CDR2 YYDKDF (reference sequence). The CDR3 DNA sequence: TGTGCCACCAGCAGAGATGGTGTGGGCACAAACAATGAGCAGTTCTTC. Its translation is CATSRDGVGTNNEQFF.

This clone has only a few counts. This chain uses TRBV18 with TRBJ1-5; D is unresolved. In germline, CDR1 is KGHSH, CDR2 LQKENI. V lost 5 bases to trimming and J lost 7 bases, with 15 bases between them. This CDR3 spans 14 amino acids. CDR3 sequence: CASSSRVTNQPQHF. CDR3 coding DNA: TGTGCCAGCTCATCAAGAGTTACCAACCAGCCCCAGCATTTT.

The chain carries TRBV24-1 and TRBJ2-3; 8 nucleotides line up with TRBD1. CDR3 length: 15 residues. Looked up from germline, CDR1 is KGHDR and CDR2 is SFDVKD. The ends lost 4 bases at V and 4 bases at J; junction bases unmatched: 6. DNA of the CDR3: TGTGCCACCAGTGACTTAGACAGGGGCCCAGATACGCAGTATTTT. It specifies CATSDLDRGPDTQYF.

This chain joins TRBV7-8 and TRBJ2-7; 7 bases align to TRBD2. The CDR3 contains 14 residues. Germline CDR1 SGHVS, CDR2 FQNEAQ. J gave up 4 bases and V 1 base, and 4 bases lay outside the gene matches. The CDR3 sequence: CASSLVSGSYEQYF. Here the CDR3 DNA reads TGTGCCAGCAGCTTAGTTAGCGGGTCGTACGAGCAGTACTTC.

The CDR3 DNA follows: TGCGCCAGCAGCCACCCGGTAACGGGGGTGAACACCCAGTACTTC. This gives the protein CASSHPVTGVNTQYF. The V call is TRBV4-1, the J call TRBJ2-5; tentatively, D is TRBD2 (6 bases). CDR3 length: 15 residues. V was trimmed by 3 bases and J by 8 bases, leaving 19 bases between them. Germline-derived CDR1 and CDR2 are MGHRA and YSYEKL.

V usage is TRBV5-6 and J usage is TRBJ1-1; 11 nucleotides align to TRBD1. Germline-derived CDR1 and CDR2 are SGHDT and YYEEEE. The CDR3 spans 18 residues. V trimming: 0 bases; J trimming: 3 bases; junction bases outside the gene matches: 10. The CDR3 DNA sequence: TGTGCCAGCAGCTTGGCTGTCGGGACAGGGGGTTTTTACACTGAAGCTTTCTTT. This encodes CASSLAVGTGGFYTEAFF.

There are a few counts of this clone. This chain links TRBV5-4 with TRBJ1-2; D is perhaps TRBD1 (6 bases). CDR1 and CDR2 (germline): SGHNT, YYREEE (reference sequence). V was pared by 3 bases and J by 9 bases, with 18 bases between. The CDR3 is 14 residues long. CDR3 DNA sequence: TGTGCCAGCAGCTCCCGGGACACCGACCTAAGCTACACCTTC. It is translated as CASSSRDTDLSYTF.

The chain joins TRBV3-1 (or the pseudogene TRBV3-2) to TRBJ1-1; D is undetermined. V shed 1 base and J shed 0 bases, with 9 bases lying between them. Germline V CDR1 and CDR2: LGHDT, YNNKEL (reference sequence). The CDR3 totals 15 residues. The CDR3 nucleotides read TGTGCCAGCAGCCAAGCCGCGGTCCTGAACACTGAAGCTTTCTTT. As protein: CASSQAAVLNTEAFF.

The genes are TRBV6-4 and TRBJ2-1, with D tentatively TRBD1 (6 bases). The CDR3 has 14 residues. V was cut by 4 bases and J by 4 bases, with 11 bases left in between. Germline-derived CDR1 and CDR2 are MRHNA and SNTAGT. The CDR3: CASSVRGNYNEQFF. In nucleotides, the CDR3 is TGTGCCAGCAGTGTGAGGGGGAATTACAATGAGCAGTTCTTC.

The rearrangement joins TRBV27 to TRBJ1-1; D remains unclear. The germline V gene has CDR1 MNHEY and CDR2 SMNVEV (reference sequence). The CDR3 contains 14 residues. Between the trimmed V and J ends, which lost 1 base and 4 bases, there was a span of 10 bases. CDR3 loop: CASSLLGISTEAFF. CDR3 sequence (DNA): TGTGCCAGCAGTTTATTAGGAATTAGCACTGAAGCTTTCTTT.

The rearrangement uses TRBV4-3 and TRBJ1-1; a possible D gene is TRBD1 (6 bases). Trimming removed 1 base at V and 2 bases at J, with 17 bases between. CDR1 LGHNA and CDR2 YSLEER come from the germline V gene. This CDR3 is 17 amino acids long. The DNA of the CDR3 is TGCGCCAGCAGCCAAGTCTCTAGGGGGGCGAGAAACACTGAAGCTTTCTTT. It encodes CASSQVSRGARNTEAFF.

The gene calls are TRBV21-1 and TRBJ2-3; the DNA was not compared with TRBD2, the D call given in the table. TRBV21-1 represents a pseudogene. CDR3 length: 20 residues. CDR3 sequence reads: CASSKEGTASGGYSTDTQYF. CDR3 DNA sequence: TGTGCCAGCAGCAAAGAGGGGACGGCTAGCGGGGGGTATAGCACAGATACGCAGTATTTT.

The chain is built from TRBV11-3 and TRBJ2-1; perhaps TRBD2 as D (6 bases). V was cut by 5 bases and J by 2 bases, with 10 bases left in between. CDR3 size: 14 residues. Germline CDR1 and CDR2: SGHNT and YENEEA. The CDR3 coding sequence is TGTGCCAGCAGCCTCCGGGGGACCTACAATGAGCAGTTCTTC. Its translation is CASSLRGTYNEQFF.

CDR3 region: CASSQDWEGGARWQFF. The CDR3 region has the DNA TGTGCCAGCAGCCAAGACTGGGAGGGGGGGGCTCGGTGGCAGTTCTTC. The genes are TRBV3-1 (or the pseudogene TRBV3-2) and TRBJ2-1; a possible D gene is TRBD2 (7 bases). V gave up 0 bases and J gave up 12 bases, with 21 bases separating them. The CDR3 extends over 16 amino acids. The germline CDR1 and CDR2 sequences are LGHDT and YNNKEL (reference sequence).

This clone was recorded only once. The chain uses TRBV5-1 and TRBJ2-5; no firm D call. The CDR3 totals 14 residues. Germline V gene lookup returns CDR1 SGHRS and CDR2 YFSETQ. Trimming stripped 8 bases from V and 2 bases from J, with 16 bases between. The CDR3 sequence is CASSFAGLQETQYF. In DNA, the CDR3 is TGCGCCAGTTCCTTCGCCGGGTTGCAAGAGACCCAGTACTTC. The variable domain in full, with the rest retrieved from reference TRBV5-1 and TRBJ2-5, is KAGVTQTPRYLIKTRGQQVTLSCSPISGHRSVSWYQQTPGQGLQFLFEYFSETQRNKGNFPGRFSGRQFSNSRSEMNVSTLELGDSALYLCASSFAGLQETQYFGPGTRLLVL.

The chain employs TRBV2 and TRBJ1-1, with TRBD1 matching 7 bases. CDR1 is SNHLY, CDR2 FYNNEI, per germline. V lost 8 bases and J lost 12; bases outside the gene matches: 12. The CDR3 extends over 12 amino acids. CDR3 loop: CASGGQNRVPFF. The CDR3 region has the DNA TGTGCCAGCGGGGGACAGAATAGGGTCCCTTTCTTT. The full variable domain, its missing parts supplied by reference TRBV2 and TRBJ1-1, is EPEVTQTPSHQVTQMGQEVILRCVPISNHLYFYWYRQILGQKVEFLVSFYNNEISEKSEIFDDQFSVERPDGSNFTLKIRSTKLEDSAMYFCASGGQNRVPFFGQGTRLTVV.

V and J are TRBV12-3 or TRBV12-4 and TRBJ1-5, with D unresolved. The V end was cut by 3 bases, the J end by 7 bases, with 10 bases between. The CDR3 sequence is 13 residues long. DNA for the CDR3: TGTGCCAGCAGTTTTATGGGGAACCAGCCCCAGCATTTT. Its protein is CASSFMGNQPQHF.